The TCR beta chain under discussion was sequenced for a study of technical replicates of blood from a few donors. The CDR3 has 16 amino acids. Germline CDR1 is SGHNT and CDR2 is YYREEE (reference sequence). The V and J ends lost 0 bases and 9 bases, in that order; junction bases with no gene match: 8. The repertoire was sequenced with immunoSEQ multiplex PCR; TCRdb's copy has only in-frame clones and lacks some. Of tens of thousands of clones in the sample, 93% were seen once. The chain joins TRBV5-4 to TRBJ2-3; the match to TRBD2 covers 12 bases. Input material: PBMCs. The sequence derives from a human donor in good health. Some clones in this sample may be carry-over from other donors' samples. CDR3 coding DNA: TGTGCCAGCAGCTTGGCTCTAGCGGGGGGGCGGGGCACGCAGTATTTT. Protein sequence: CASSLALAGGRGTQYF.